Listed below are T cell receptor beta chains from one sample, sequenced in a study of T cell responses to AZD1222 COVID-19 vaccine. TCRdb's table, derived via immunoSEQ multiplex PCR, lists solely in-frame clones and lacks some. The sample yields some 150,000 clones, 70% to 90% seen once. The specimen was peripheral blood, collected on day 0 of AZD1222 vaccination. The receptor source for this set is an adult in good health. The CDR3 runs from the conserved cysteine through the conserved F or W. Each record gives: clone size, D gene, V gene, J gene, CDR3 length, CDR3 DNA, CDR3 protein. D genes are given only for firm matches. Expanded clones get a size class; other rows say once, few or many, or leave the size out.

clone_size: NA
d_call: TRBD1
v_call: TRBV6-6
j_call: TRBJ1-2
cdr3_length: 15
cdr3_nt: TGTGCCAGCAGTTCTACAGGGGAAGCTAACTATGGCTACACCTTC
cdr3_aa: CASSSTGEANYGYTF

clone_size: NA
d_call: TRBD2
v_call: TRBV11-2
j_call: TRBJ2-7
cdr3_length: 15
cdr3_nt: TGTGCCAGCAGCTCCGGGACTAGCGGGGGCTACGAGCAGTACTTC
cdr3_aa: CASSSGTSGGYEQYF

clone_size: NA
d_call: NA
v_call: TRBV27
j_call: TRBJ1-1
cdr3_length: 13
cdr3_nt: TGTGCCAGCAGTAACACAGGGACCACTGAAGCTTTCTTT
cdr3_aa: CASSNTGTTEAFF

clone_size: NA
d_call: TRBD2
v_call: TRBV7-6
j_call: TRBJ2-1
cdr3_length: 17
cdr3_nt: TGTGCCAGCACAAATTTCGGACTAGCGGGACGGTACAATGAGCAGTTCTTC
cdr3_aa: CASTNFGLAGRYNEQFF

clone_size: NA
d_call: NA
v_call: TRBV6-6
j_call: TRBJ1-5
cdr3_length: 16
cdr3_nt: TGTGCCAGCAGCCCTTATGTCGGACAGTTCAATCAGCCCCAGCATTTT
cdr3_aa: CASSPYVGQFNQPQHF

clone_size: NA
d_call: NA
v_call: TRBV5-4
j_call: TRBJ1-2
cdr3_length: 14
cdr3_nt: TGTGCCAGCAGCACTTCCACCGGGACCCGGGGCTACACCTTC
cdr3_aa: CASSTSTGTRGYTF

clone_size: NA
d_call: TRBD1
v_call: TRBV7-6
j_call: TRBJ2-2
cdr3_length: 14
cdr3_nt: TGTGCCAGCAGGCCCGGGACAGGGGACGGGGAGCTGTTTTTT
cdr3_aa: CASRPGTGDGELFF

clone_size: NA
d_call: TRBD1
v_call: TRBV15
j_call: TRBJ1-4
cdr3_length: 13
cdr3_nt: TGTGCCACCAGAGAACAGGGGGCTCCAAAACTGTTTTTT
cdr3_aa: CATREQGAPKLFF

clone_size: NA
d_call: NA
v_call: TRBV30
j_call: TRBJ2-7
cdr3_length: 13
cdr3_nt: TGTGCCTGGAGTCGGACGCAGAGGGGGGAGCAGTACTTC
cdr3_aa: CAWSRTQRGEQYF

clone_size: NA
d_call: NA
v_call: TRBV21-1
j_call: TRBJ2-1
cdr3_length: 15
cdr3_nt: TGTGCCAGCAGCATGCTACTAGCGGGAACCAATGAGCAGTTCTTC
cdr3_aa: CASSMLLAGTNEQFF

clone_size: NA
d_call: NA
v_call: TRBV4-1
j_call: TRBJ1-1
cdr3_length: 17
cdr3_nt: TGCGCCAGCAGCCAAGGAAGAGGATGGCTGTTGAACACTGAAGCTTTCTTT
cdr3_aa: CASSQGRGWLLNTEAFF

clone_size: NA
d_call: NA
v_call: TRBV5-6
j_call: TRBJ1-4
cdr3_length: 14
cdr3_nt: TGTGCCAGCAGCCGTGGAGCCACGGATGAAAAACTGTTTTTT
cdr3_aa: CASSRGATDEKLFF

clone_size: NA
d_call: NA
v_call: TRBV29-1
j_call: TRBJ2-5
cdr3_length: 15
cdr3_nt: TGCAGCGTTGTGCTCCTCAGGGAGGAGCCAGAGACCCAGTACTTC
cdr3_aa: CSVVLLREEPETQYF

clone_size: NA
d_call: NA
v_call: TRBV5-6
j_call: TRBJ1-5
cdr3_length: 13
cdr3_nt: TGTGCCAGCAGCTTGGGAGTTTCCAGGGTCCAGCATTTT
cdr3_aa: CASSLGVSRVQHF

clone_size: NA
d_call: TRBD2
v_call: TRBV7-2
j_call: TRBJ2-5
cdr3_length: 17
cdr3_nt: TGTGCCAGCAGCTTAGGACCCCTAGCGGGAGAGGTGGAGACCCAGTACTTC
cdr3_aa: CASSLGPLAGEVETQYF

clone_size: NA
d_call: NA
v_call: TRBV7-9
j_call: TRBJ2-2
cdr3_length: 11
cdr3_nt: TGTGCCAGCAGCCCCACGGGGGAGCTGTTTTTT
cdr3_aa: CASSPTGELFF

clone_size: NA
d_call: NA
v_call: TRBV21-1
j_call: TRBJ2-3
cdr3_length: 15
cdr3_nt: TGTGCCAGCCCTAACGGGCAGGCCATCACAGATACGCAGTATTTT
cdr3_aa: CASPNGQAITDTQYF

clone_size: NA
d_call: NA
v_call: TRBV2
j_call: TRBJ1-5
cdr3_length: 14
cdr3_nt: TGTGCCAGCAGTGAACAAGGGATGGATCAGCCCCAGCATTTT
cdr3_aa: CASSEQGMDQPQHF

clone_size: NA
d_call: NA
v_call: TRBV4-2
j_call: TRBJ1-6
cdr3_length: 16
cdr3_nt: TGTGCCAGCAGCCAAACCCCGGGACGGAATAATTCACCCCTCCACTTT
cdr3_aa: CASSQTPGRNNSPLHF

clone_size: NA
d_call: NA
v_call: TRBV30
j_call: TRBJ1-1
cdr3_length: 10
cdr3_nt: TGTGCCTGGGAGAACACTGAAGCTTTCTTT
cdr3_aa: CAWENTEAFF

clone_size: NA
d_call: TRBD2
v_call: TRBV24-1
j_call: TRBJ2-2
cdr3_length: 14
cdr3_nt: TGTGCCACCAGTGTAGCGGGGGACACCGGGGAGCTGTTTTTT
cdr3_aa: CATSVAGDTGELFF

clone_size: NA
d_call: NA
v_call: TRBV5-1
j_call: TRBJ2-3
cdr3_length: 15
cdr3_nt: TGCGCCAGCAGCTTGGACGGGAGTGGAGCAGATACGCAGTATTTT
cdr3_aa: CASSLDGSGADTQYF

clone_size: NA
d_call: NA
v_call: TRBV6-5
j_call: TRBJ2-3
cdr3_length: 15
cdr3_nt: TGTGCCAGCTCTACCCAGGGTTTTATCACAGATACGCAGTATTTT
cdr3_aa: CASSTQGFITDTQYF

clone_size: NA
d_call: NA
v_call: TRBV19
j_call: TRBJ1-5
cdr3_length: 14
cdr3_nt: TGTGCCAGTAGTATTAGCGGGGGGGGACAGCCCCAGCATTTT
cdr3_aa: CASSISGGGQPQHF

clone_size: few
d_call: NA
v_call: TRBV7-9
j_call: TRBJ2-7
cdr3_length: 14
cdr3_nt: TGTGCCAGCAGCCCTCGAGTGGGGCTCTACGAGCAGTACTTC
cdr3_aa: CASSPRVGLYEQYF

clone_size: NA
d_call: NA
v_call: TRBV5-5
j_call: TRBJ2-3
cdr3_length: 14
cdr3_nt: TGTGCCAGCAGCTTTACGGTGTGCACAGATACGCAGTATTTT
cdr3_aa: CASSFTVCTDTQYF

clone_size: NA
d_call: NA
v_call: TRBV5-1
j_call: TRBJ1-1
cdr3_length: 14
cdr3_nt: TGCGCCAGCAGCTCATACCGACAGGACACTGAAGCTTTCTTT
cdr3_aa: CASSSYRQDTEAFF

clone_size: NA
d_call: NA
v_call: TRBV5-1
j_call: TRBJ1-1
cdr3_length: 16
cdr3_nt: TGCGCCAGCAGCGCCCGGGATGGGGGCCCGGACGTGGAAGCTTTCTTT
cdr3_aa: CASSARDGGPDVEAFF

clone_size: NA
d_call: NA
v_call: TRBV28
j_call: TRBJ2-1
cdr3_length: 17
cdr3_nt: TGTGCCAGCAGTTCTACCCCCTTTGAGCCGCCCGCCAATGAGCAGTTCTTC
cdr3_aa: CASSSTPFEPPANEQFF

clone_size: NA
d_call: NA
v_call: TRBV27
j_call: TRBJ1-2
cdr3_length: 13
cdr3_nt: TGTGCCAGCAGTCTAACGGGGTCCTATGGCTACACCTTC
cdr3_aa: CASSLTGSYGYTF

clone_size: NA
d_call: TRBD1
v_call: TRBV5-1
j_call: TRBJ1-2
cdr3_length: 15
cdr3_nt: TGCGCCAGCAGCCCCAGACAGGGCTCCCCTTATGGCTACACCTTC
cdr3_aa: CASSPRQGSPYGYTF

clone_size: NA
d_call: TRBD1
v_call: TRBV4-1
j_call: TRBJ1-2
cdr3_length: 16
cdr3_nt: TGCGCCAGCAGCCAGTGGGACAGGGGGCCTGCGAATGGCTACACCTTC
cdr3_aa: CASSQWDRGPANGYTF

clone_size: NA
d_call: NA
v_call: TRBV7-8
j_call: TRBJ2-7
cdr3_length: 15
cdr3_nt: TGTGCCAGCAGCTTAGGTAGCCAGACCTGGTACGAGCAGTACTTC
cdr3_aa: CASSLGSQTWYEQYF

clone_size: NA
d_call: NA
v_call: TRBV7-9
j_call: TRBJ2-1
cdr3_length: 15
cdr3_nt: TGTGCCAGCAGCCGTGCAGCGGGTTCCTACAATGAGCAGTTCTTC
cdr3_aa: CASSRAAGSYNEQFF

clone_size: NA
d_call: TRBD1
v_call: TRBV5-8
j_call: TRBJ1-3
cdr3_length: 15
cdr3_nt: TGTGCCAGCCAGACCGGGACAGGGGTTACAAACACCATATATTTT
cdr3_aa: CASQTGTGVTNTIYF

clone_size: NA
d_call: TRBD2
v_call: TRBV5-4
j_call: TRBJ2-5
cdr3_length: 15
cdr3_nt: TGTGCCAGCAGCTTGGCGGGGGGGCTTTCAGGGACCCAGTACTTC
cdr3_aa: CASSLAGGLSGTQYF

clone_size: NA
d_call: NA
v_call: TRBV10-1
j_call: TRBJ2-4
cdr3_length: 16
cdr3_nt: TGCGCCAGCCTGCTGGTGACCCGGCGAGCCAAAAACATTCAGTACTTC
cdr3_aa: CASLLVTRRAKNIQYF

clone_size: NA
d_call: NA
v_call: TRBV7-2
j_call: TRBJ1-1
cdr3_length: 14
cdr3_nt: TGTGCCAGCAGCCAACAGGGCGGTGGCACTGAAGCTTTCTTT
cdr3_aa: CASSQQGGGTEAFF

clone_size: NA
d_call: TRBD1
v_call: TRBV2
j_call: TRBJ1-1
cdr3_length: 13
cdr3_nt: TGTGCCAGCAGAGGACAGGGGAACACTGAAGCTTTCTTT
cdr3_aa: CASRGQGNTEAFF

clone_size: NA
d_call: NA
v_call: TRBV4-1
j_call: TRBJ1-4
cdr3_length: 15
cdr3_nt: TGCGCCAGCAAGGGATTTGTGGCAACTAATGAAAAACTGTTTTTT
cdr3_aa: CASKGFVATNEKLFF